This T cell receptor (beta chain) was profiled in a study of naive and memory T cell subsets. Study results and limitations: TCR transcript changes with activation or differentiation may affect this RNA method.

The V gene lost 8 bases and the J gene lost 0 bases, with 19 bases spanning the gap. Germline V lookup: CDR1 SNHLY, CDR2 FYNNEI. This CDR3 region has 16 residues. Amplification of ligated cDNA took four PCR rounds with SP2 and nested alpha and beta constant primers. Reverse transcription of blood and skin TCR RNA was primed at alpha and beta constant regions. MiXCR was run by TCRdb on the 5' RACE reads, yielding one entry per CDR3 protein. The sample has roughly 60,000 distinct CDR3 sequences; around 8% are singletons. Notes on this clonotype: What it binds is unknown.

TCR cDNA received a 3' ligated oligonucleotide that carried a UMI. Whole-blood samples were 2 to 3 ml of peripheral blood from healthy adult volunteers. Unsorted total RNA, roughly 1 to 1,100 ng, was DNase treated before reverse transcription. V gene TRBV2 combines with J gene TRBJ2-5; perhaps TRBD2 as D (7 bases). The receptor comes from a female donor in good health. This chain's CDR3 is CASRAIGGGYQETQYF. CDR3 bases: TGTGCCAGCCGTGCTATCGGCGGGGGCTACCAAGAGACCCAGTACTTC.